This T cell receptor (beta chain) stems from a study of OX40 agonist ivuxolimab in advanced cancers. Whole-study context: There were three patients with partial responses, one having hepatocellular carcinoma and two cutaneous melanoma.

Trimming left V 10 bases short and J 3 bases short, with 12 bases between. CDR3 length: 12 amino acids. CDR1 is LNHDA and CDR2 is SQIVND in the germline V gene (reference sequence). Sequencing used immunoSEQ multiplex PCR; TCRdb keeps in-frame clones, though not all of them. The table records 70,000 or so clones, 85% of them present only once. The chain uses TRBV19 and TRBJ1-1; possibly TRBD1 for D (6 bases). This TCR was sampled from an adult with an advanced solid tumor such as melanoma, head and neck, liver or kidney cancer. The source was CD4+ or CD8+ T cells sorted from blood, collected in a trial of the OX40 agonist ivuxolimab. The chain's CDR3 is CAISDRYTEAFF. The CDR3 DNA reads TGTGCCATCTCGGACAGATACACTGAAGCTTTCTTT.